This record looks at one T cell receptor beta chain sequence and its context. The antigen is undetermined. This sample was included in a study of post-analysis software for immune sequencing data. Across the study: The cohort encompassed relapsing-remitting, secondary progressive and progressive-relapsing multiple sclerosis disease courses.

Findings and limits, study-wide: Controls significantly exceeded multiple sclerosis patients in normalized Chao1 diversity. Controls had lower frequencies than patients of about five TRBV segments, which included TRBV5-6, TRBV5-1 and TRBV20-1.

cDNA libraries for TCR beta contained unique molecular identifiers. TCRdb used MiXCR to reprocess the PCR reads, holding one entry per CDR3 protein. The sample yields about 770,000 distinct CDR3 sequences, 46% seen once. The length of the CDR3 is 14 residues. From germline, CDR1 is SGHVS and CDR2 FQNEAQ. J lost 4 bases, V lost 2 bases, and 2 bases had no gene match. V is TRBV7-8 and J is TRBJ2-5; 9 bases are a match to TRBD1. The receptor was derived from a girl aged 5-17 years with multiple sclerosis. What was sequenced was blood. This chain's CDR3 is CASSLLDRGETQYF. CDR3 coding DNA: TGTGCCAGCAGCTTACTGGACAGGGGAGAGACCCAGTACTTC.